The 31 T cell receptor beta chains given below trace back to one sample, sequenced in a study of molecular identifiers for immune sequencing clone quantification. TCRdb re-analysed the PCR reads in MiXCR, keeping a single row per CDR3 protein. The sample holds 250,000 to 400,000 distinct CDR3 sequences, 20% to 25% seen once. Sequenced material: naive CD8+ T cells from blood, with Jurkat cell RNA spiked in. Subset here: FACS-sorted CD8+CD4-CCR7+CD45RA+ naive T cells. The receptors derive from a human donor in good health. Some libraries in this study had Jurkat cell RNA spiked in.

The V gene is TRBV6-1, the J gene TRBJ2-7; 7 nucleotides align to TRBD1. Germline CDR1 is MNHNS and CDR2 is SASEGT. The CDR3 loop spans 14 amino acids. Losses at the gene ends were 6 bases for V and 2 bases for J; bases not matched to a gene: 7. The CDR3, as DNA: TGTGCCAGCAGATACCGGGACAGCCCCTACGAGCAGTACTTC. Translated: CASRYRDSPYEQYF.

The chain uses TRBV6-1 and TRBJ2-7; TRBD1 matches at 8 bases. Germline assignment: CDR1 MNHNS and CDR2 SASEGT. V shed 8 bases, J shed 6 bases, and the junction held 6 bases outside the gene matches. The CDR3 runs 12 residues. CDR3 loop: CASAPTGVEQYF. The CDR3 coding sequence is TGTGCCAGCGCGCCGACAGGGGTCGAGCAGTACTTC.

This clonotype showed up many times. This chain joins TRBV29-1 and TRBJ1-1, with TRBD1 matching over 8 bases. J was trimmed by 3 bases and V by 0 bases; bases with no gene match: 0. The CDR3 runs 13 residues. CDR1 and CDR2 from the germline V gene are SQVTM and ANQGSEA. The CDR3 sequence: CSVEETGDTEAFF. CDR3 bases: TGCAGCGTTGAAGAGACAGGGGACACTGAAGCTTTCTTT. The full variable domain, rest sourced from reference TRBV29-1 and TRBJ1-1, is SAVISQKPSRDICQRGTSLTIQCQVDSQVTMMFWYRQQPGQSLTLIATANQGSEATYESGFVIDKFPISRPNLTFSTLTVSNMSPEDSSIYLCSVEETGDTEAFFGQGTRLTVV.

The CDR3 sequence is CASSYAGGTGELFF. The CDR3 DNA follows: TGTGCCAGCAGTTACGCAGGTGGCACCGGGGAGCTGTTTTTT. The gene calls are TRBV6-2 or TRBV6-3 and TRBJ2-2; the D is unclear. Germline V gene data show CDR1 as MNHEY and CDR2 as SVGEGT. The CDR3 is 14 residues long. V was pared by 2 bases and J by 4 bases, with 8 bases between.

This rearrangement joins TRBV20-1 to TRBJ2-1; 7 bases agree with TRBD2. The V gene's germline CDR1 is DFQATT and CDR2 SNEGSKA (reference sequence). The CDR3 totals 17 residues. V shed 3 bases, J shed 2 bases, and the junction held 13 bases outside the gene matches. The CDR3 region is CSARALLSGNPYNEQFF. CDR3 coding DNA: TGCAGTGCTAGGGCTTTGTTGAGCGGGAACCCCTACAATGAGCAGTTCTTC.

In this sample, this clonotype turned up many times. The rearrangement joins TRBV6-2 or TRBV6-3 to TRBJ2-3; a weak D match, TRBD2 (6 bases). From germline, CDR1 is MNHEY and CDR2 SVGEGT. V was shortened by 7 bases and J by 0 bases, with 11 bases between the two germline ends. The CDR3 has 14 residues. The CDR3 sequence is CASKDYLSTDTQYF. The CDR3 DNA sequence: TGTGCCAGCAAGGACTACCTCAGCACAGATACGCAGTATTTT.

With respect to this clonotype: The junction shows a germline mismatch at one end, possibly a read error. V is TRBV6-4 and J is TRBJ1-5, with a tentative D call TRBD1 (6 bases). The CDR3 is made up of 18 amino acids. The V gene's germline CDR1 is MRHNA and CDR2 SNTAGT. CDR3 protein: CASRNIRTGYNLSQPQHF. In DNA form, the CDR3 reads TGTGCCAGCAGGAATATTCGCACAGGGTACAACCTAAGTCAGCCCCAACATTTT.

This clonotype was recorded at least ten times. The chain couples TRBV24-1 to TRBJ2-3; perhaps D is TRBD1 or TRBD2 (5 bases each). Trimming shortened V by 3 bases and J by 6 bases, and 18 bases separated the two germline ends. The CDR3 is 16 residues long. Germline V gives CDR1 KGHDR, CDR2 SFDVKD. CDR3 sequence: CATSDHPPDGTDTQYF. The DNA for the CDR3 is TGTGCCACCAGTGATCATCCCCCGGACGGGACGGATACGCAGTATTTT.

Points on this clonotype: Germline and junction disagree at one end, which may indicate a read error. The V gene is TRBV19, the J gene TRBJ1-2; D call uncertain. Germline CDR1 and CDR2: LNHDA and SQIVND (reference sequence). The CDR3 covers 15 residues. CDR3 DNA: TGTGCCAGTAGTATCGTCGGCAATACTAACTATGGCCACACCTTC. Its translation: CASSIVGNTNYGHTF.

In regard to this clonotype: A much larger clone sits a single nucleotide away, making a read error possible. The V call is TRBV29-1, the J call TRBJ1-2; TRBD1 matches at 7 bases. This CDR3 is built from 14 residues. Per germline, CDR1 SQVTM and CDR2 ANQGSEA. The CDR3 reads CSAEGQERFYGYTF. DNA of the CDR3: TGCAGCGCTGAAGGACAGGAGAGGTTCTATGGCTACACCTTC.

This clonotype turned up a few times. It is likely a read error, because the conserved phenylalanine at the end of the CDR3 is missing. This chain uses TRBV9 with TRBJ1-1; D may be TRBD1 (6 bases). The CDR3 length is 14 residues. The germline V gene has CDR1 SGDLS and CDR2 YYNGEE. The V and J ends lost 3 bases and 1 base respectively, with 10 bases between them. This CDR3 is CASSASGANTEAFC. Written as DNA, the CDR3 is TGTGCCAGCAGCGCGTCGGGGGCGAACACTGAAGCTTTCTGT.

There are a few counts of this clonotype. Compared with germline, one end of the junction differs, possibly owing to a read error. This chain connects TRBV12-3 or TRBV12-4 to TRBJ2-1; maybe TRBD1 (5 bases). The CDR3 is 13 residues long. The CDR3 loop is CASSLVARGEQFF. CDR3 in DNA: TGTGCCAGCAGCTTAGTTGCAAGGGGTGAGCAGTTCTTC.

For this clonotype: Here the CDR3 omits its conserved ending phenylalanine or tryptophan, so a read error is the likely source. The chain couples TRBV4-1 to TRBJ2-5; D gene ambiguous. Germline CDR1 and CDR2: MGHRA and YSYEKL. Trimming took 5 bases from V and 2 from J, leaving 9 bases between them. CDR3 length: 13 amino acids. In nucleotides, the CDR3 is TGCGCCAGCAGCTTGACTGTACAAGAGACCCAGTACCTC. Its protein product is CASSLTVQETQYL.

The chain links TRBV29-1 to TRBJ2-7; 9 nucleotides line up with TRBD2. The CDR3 extends over 13 amino acids. Germline CDR1 SQVTM, CDR2 ANQGSEA. Trimming took 4 bases from V and 6 from J; bases not matched to a gene: 7. The CDR3 DNA reads TGCAGCGTTGTAATAGCGGGAGCGGCCGAGCAGTACTTC. As protein: CSVVIAGAAEQYF.

At least ten counts were recorded for this clonotype. V usage is TRBV9 and J usage is TRBJ2-5, with D perhaps TRBD1 (7 bases). Trimming left V 2 bases short and J 0 bases short, with 11 bases between. The germline V gene has CDR1 SGDLS and CDR2 YYNGEE. This CDR3 has 15 amino acids. The CDR3 protein is CASSVGGGNQETQYF. In nucleotides, the CDR3 is TGTGCCAGCAGCGTTGGAGGGGGCAACCAAGAGACCCAGTACTTC.

The sample holds a few counts of this clonotype. The J gene is TRBJ2-1, the V gene TRBV30, with D tentatively TRBD2 (6 bases). Trimming took 8 bases from V and 3 from J, leaving 17 bases between them. Per germline, CDR1 GTSNPN and CDR2 SVGIG (reference sequence). This CDR3 has 14 amino acids. The chain's CDR3 is CAGSTSRNYNEQFF. CDR3 nucleotide sequence: TGTGCCGGAAGCACTAGCAGAAACTACAATGAGCAGTTCTTC.

This clonotype was seen only a few times. The V call is TRBV3-1, the J call TRBJ2-7, with 12 bases matching TRBD2. Germline CDR1 LGHDT, CDR2 YNNKEL (reference sequence). V was clipped by 1 base and J by 3 bases; unmatched bases: 4. CDR3 size: 16 residues. The chain's CDR3 is CASSQGLAGAIYEQYF. The CDR3, as DNA: TGTGCCAGCAGCCAAGGACTAGCGGGGGCAATCTACGAGCAGTACTTC.

Comments on this clonotype: A single base separates this from a much larger clone, so it may be a read error. This rearrangement joins TRBV3-1 to TRBJ1-2, with D uncertain. Germline V lookup: CDR1 LGHDT, CDR2 YNNKEL (reference sequence). V lost 0 bases to trimming and J lost 4 bases, with 12 bases between them. The CDR3 contains 15 residues. CDR3 nucleotides: TGTGCCAGCAGCCAAGACAGGAACCCCCTCTATGGCTACACCTTC. Amino acid sequence: CASSQDRNPLYGYTF.

The CDR3 DNA reads as TGTGCCAGCAGTGAATTCACGGGTATGAACACCGGGGAGCTGTTTTTT. This translates into CASSEFTGMNTGELFF. V gene TRBV25-1 combines with J gene TRBJ2-2; D is ambiguous. The V end was cut by 1 base, the J end by 1 base, with 10 bases between. This CDR3 has 16 residues. Per germline, CDR1 MGHDK and CDR2 SYGVNS.

Of note for this clonotype: Since a much larger clone is just one base distant, this may be a read error. The chain recombines TRBV24-1 with TRBJ2-5; no firm D call. CDR1 is KGHDR and CDR2 is SFDVKD in the germline V gene. The CDR3 runs 12 residues. Trimming removed 5 bases at V and 4 bases at J, with 7 bases between. The DNA for the CDR3 is TGTGCCACCAGTGTTATCGGAGAGACCCAGTACTTC. This codes for CATSVIGETQYF.

This clonotype was counted many times. The J gene is TRBJ2-1, the V gene TRBV7-3; D possibly corresponds to TRBD1 (5 bases). CDR1 and CDR2 from the germline V gene are SGHTA and FQGTGA. This CDR3 is built from 15 residues. The V and J ends lost 5 bases and 3 bases respectively, with 14 bases between them. CDR3 in DNA: TGTGCCAGCAGCAAAGGGGTGTCCCTCTACAATGAGCAGTTCTTC. It specifies CASSKGVSLYNEQFF.

About this clonotype itself: A much larger clone lies one base from this, so it may be a read error. The chain employs TRBV7-9 and TRBJ2-5; TRBD2 aligns across 9 bases. The CDR3 is made up of 15 amino acids. CDR1 SEHNR and CDR2 FQNEAQ come from the germline V gene (reference sequence). The CDR3 coding sequence is TGTGACAGCAGCTTACGGCTAGCGGGACAAGAGACCCAGTACTTC. It is translated as CDSSLRLAGQETQYF.

This clonotype was observed at least ten times. The chain links TRBV11-2 to TRBJ2-3; possible D gene TRBD1, 5 bases. Germline V gene lookup returns CDR1 SGHAT and CDR2 FQNNGV. The CDR3 is 15 residues long. V was pared by 2 bases and J by 2 bases, with 11 bases between. Here the CDR3 DNA reads TGTGCCAGCAGCTTAACAGGTCTGGACACAGATACGCAGTATTTT. As protein: CASSLTGLDTDTQYF.

This clonotype occurred a few times. V and J are TRBV10-3 and TRBJ2-7; 7 bases align to TRBD1. Trimming cost V 7 bases and J 2 bases; bases outside gene matches: 8. Germline CDR1 reads ENHRY; CDR2 reads SYGVKD. This CDR3 region has 14 residues. CDR3: CAINPGTAAYEQYF. In DNA form, the CDR3 reads TGTGCCATCAATCCCGGGACAGCAGCCTACGAGCAGTACTTC.

This clonotype was seen repeatedly, ten times or more. The genes are TRBV27 and TRBJ2-7; perhaps TRBD1 as D (6 bases). The CDR3 length is 14 residues. Germline-derived CDR1 and CDR2 are MNHEY and SMNVEV (reference sequence). Deletions cut 3 bases from V and 2 bases from J, with 11 bases between. In DNA form, the CDR3 reads TGTGCCAGCAGTTTCTCCACAGGGCCCTACGAGCAGTACTTC. Amino acid sequence: CASSFSTGPYEQYF.

For this clonotype: This is likely an artifact of a read error, given a far larger clone one base away. The chain recombines TRBV7-6 with TRBJ2-3; no reliable D call. CDR1 SGHVS and CDR2 FNYEAQ come from the germline V gene. Trimming pared 2 bases from V and 4 bases from J, leaving 7 bases between. The CDR3 extends over 13 amino acids. The CDR3 region is CASSLFSADTQYF. For the CDR3, the DNA is TGTGCCAGCAGCTTATTCTCGGCAGATACGCAGTATTTT. The variable domain in full, completed from reference TRBV7-6 and TRBJ2-3, reads GAGVSQSPRYKVTKRGQDVALRCDPISGHVSLYWYRQALGQGPEFLTYFNYEAQQDKSGLPNDRFSAERPEGSISTLTIQRTEQRDSAMYRCASSLFSADTQYFGPGTRLTVL.

This clonotype turned up a few times. A read error may explain this, as a much larger clone is one base away. The genes are TRBV9 and TRBJ2-3; possibly TRBD1 or TRBD2 for D (5 bases each). The CDR3 consists of 13 residues. Per germline, CDR1 SGDLS and CDR2 YYNGEE. The CDR3: CDSSVGTTDTQYF. CDR3 nucleotides: TGTGACAGCAGCGTAGGGACCACAGATACGCAGTATTTT.

This clonotype showed up many times. The chain is built from TRBV9 and TRBJ2-3; 7 positions agree with TRBD2. V shed 4 bases, J shed 5 bases, and the junction held 10 bases outside the gene matches. Germline-derived CDR1 and CDR2 are SGDLS and YYNGEE. This CDR3 contains 15 residues. CDR3 region: CASSTLEAGIDTQYF. The CDR3 coding sequence is TGTGCCAGCAGCACCCTCGAAGCGGGGATAGATACGCAGTATTTT.

This clonotype was recorded many times. This chain joins TRBV15 and TRBJ2-1; TRBD2 agrees at 12 bases. The CDR3 consists of 16 residues. Trimming took 0 bases from V and 10 from J; bases not matched to a gene: 7. From germline, CDR1 is LNHNV and CDR2 YYDKDF (reference sequence). The CDR3 is CATSRDSSGGAGEQFF. CDR3 nucleotides: TGTGCCACCAGCAGAGATTCTAGCGGGGGGGCGGGCGAGCAGTTCTTC.

This clonotype was picked up many times. V gene TRBV6-6 combines with J gene TRBJ1-4, with no clear D. Germline CDR1 MNHNY, CDR2 SVGAGI (reference sequence). Trimming took 6 bases from V and 3 from J, leaving 17 bases between them. This CDR3 contains 16 residues. The CDR3 loop reads CASSTVQLFPNEKLFF. CDR3 DNA: TGTGCCAGCAGCACCGTGCAGTTGTTTCCTAATGAAAAACTGTTTTTT.

This clonotype was seen many times. This chain links TRBV7-2 with TRBJ2-5; no reliable D call. The germline V gene has CDR1 SGHTA and CDR2 FQGNSA. V shed 4 bases and J shed 1 base, with 16 bases lying between them. This CDR3 spans 16 amino acids. CDR3 region: CASSSWTDPPQETQYF. Here the CDR3 DNA reads TGTGCCAGCAGCTCTTGGACGGATCCACCCCAAGAGACCCAGTACTTC.